This T cell receptor (beta chain) was captured by sequencing in a study of CXCR3-negative and CXCR3-positive naive CD8 T cells. Turning to the study itself: There were about 135 million TRB reads altogether, and each library had about 1.5 +/- 0.3 million of them. Study-wide findings and caveats: Freshly isolated PBMCs were used in most assays, given partial CXCR3 loss after freezing. More hydrophobic TRB CDR3s occurred in CXCR3-positive than in CXCR3-negative naive cells.

About this clonotype: Its antigen is not identified.

Identification of naive CD8+ T cells rested on CD45RO-CCR7+CD27+CD95- status. The authors prepared UMI-labeled TRB cDNA libraries by 5' RACE. No DNA is given; TCRdb re-called the 5' RACE reads and lists each CDR3 protein once. Across over 150,000 distinct CDR3 sequences, the top ten clones capture nearly 0.5% of the sample. The CDR3 sequence is 14 residues long. Germline V gene lookup returns CDR1 MNHNY and CDR2 SVGAGI (reference sequence). The chain is built from TRBV6-6 and TRBJ2-7; TCRdb outputs TRBD1, but without DNA this stays unchecked. This sequence originates from a human donor in good health. Some clones in this sample may be carry-over from other donors' samples. The sample was naive CXCR3+ CD8+ T cells from blood. Subset specified: CD45RO-CCR7+CD27+CD95- naive CD8+ T cells expressing CXCR3 (TNR3+). The chain's CDR3 is CASSYAGVFYEQYF.